Sequencing of this TCR beta chain was carried out in a study of tumor-infiltrating lymphocytes in primary liver carcinoma. Study-wide findings and caveats: Tumor-blood pairs (like tumor-adjacent pairs) overlapped less than tumor region pairs did. Significantly larger top-250-clone fractions were found in tumors than in blood (p = 0.039). Found in all five tumor regions were only about 7.5-24% of top clones.

Per germline, CDR1 MNHEY and CDR2 SVGEGT. The CDR3 has 17 residues. V was clipped by 1 base and J by 7 bases; unmatched bases: 13. Of note for this clonotype: Its antigen is as yet unknown.

Unsorted bulk tissue, about 19-32 mg of it, served as the source for co-extraction of RNA and DNA. Over 85% of the cells in every tumor sample were viable tumor cells. Starting material of 400 to 600 ng total RNA yielded TCR beta cDNA via a constant-region primer. Libraries of TCR beta came from three nested multiplex PCR rounds with slightly modified ARM-PCR. Amplification in the first two PCR rounds was performed using TRBV1-TRBV30 forward primers and a C-beta reverse primer for approximately 10 cycles each. From the multiplex PCR reads, TCRdb called clonotypes with MiXCR, one entry per CDR3 protein. Of approximately 54,000 distinct CDR3 sequences listed, 70% to 75% are singletons.

This receptor was obtained from a man aged 40-49 years with primary liver carcinoma and hepatitis B virus infection. The sequencing input was liver tumor tissue from sampling region 2. Subset described: tumor region T2, inferior pole. This chain uses TRBV6-2 or TRBV6-3 with TRBJ2-1; 7 bases map to TRBD2. The CDR3 reads CASSYLREKFGYNEQFF. The CDR3 DNA sequence: TGTGCCAGCAGTTACTTGCGGGAGAAGTTTGGGTATAATGAGCAGTTCTTC.